The text below deals with one TCR beta chain. The target antigen is unknown. TCRdb's table, derived via immunoSEQ multiplex PCR, lists solely in-frame clones and lacks some. The table lists 35,000 to 50,000 clones, approximately 70% of them singletons. These data come from a study of cytotoxic CD8 clonotypes in ibrutinib-treated CLL. Findings of the study overall: Patients showed higher baseline clonality than age-matched healthy donors, and it tracked circulating CD8+ T-cell counts. Higher clonality was seen at ibrutinib response and a return toward baseline at progression.

Germline loops: CDR1 SGDLS, CDR2 YYNGEE. V dropped 0 bases and J dropped 1 base, with 8 bases sitting between them. This CDR3 region has 14 residues. Investigators sourced around 1.8 micrograms of genomic DNA from cryopreserved PBMCs for TCR beta libraries. Material: PBMCs, obtained after 12 months of ibrutinib treatment. The chain recombines TRBV9 with TRBJ2-7; D not certain. This clonotype was sampled from a human donor with chronic lymphocytic leukemia. CDR3 sequence reads: CASSVDPFSYEQYF. The CDR3 DNA reads as TGTGCCAGCAGCGTAGACCCGTTTTCCTACGAGCAGTACTTC.